This T cell receptor (beta chain) is drawn from a study of blood T cell repertoires in COVID-19. As for the study in general: Some COVID-19 samples were acute and others convalescent; all came from the United States, Italy and Spain. T cells, B-cell-depleted T cells, or PBMCs provided the cDNA or gDNA that served as material.

Original analysis: Reference gene primers were amplified, and this amplification served to estimate nucleated cell counts. TCRdb's table, derived via immunoSEQ multiplex PCR, lists solely in-frame clones and lacks some. Clone size and V and J calls were adopted from that table, with D and trimming inferred from the DNA. The sample holds fewer than 500,000 clones; 80% to 90% are singletons and the top ten take approximately 1.4%. Germline loops: CDR1 MNHEY, CDR2 SMNVEV (reference sequence). V lost 0 bases, J lost 5 bases, and 6 bases lay in between. This CDR3 contains 13 residues. Sample: peripheral blood. The rearrangement links TRBV27 to TRBJ2-3; no clear D. This sequence was found in a woman under 40 with active or convalescent COVID-19. CDR3 loop: CASSLSRGDTQYF. In DNA, the CDR3 is TGTGCCAGCAGTTTATCTCGAGGAGATACGCAGTATTTT.